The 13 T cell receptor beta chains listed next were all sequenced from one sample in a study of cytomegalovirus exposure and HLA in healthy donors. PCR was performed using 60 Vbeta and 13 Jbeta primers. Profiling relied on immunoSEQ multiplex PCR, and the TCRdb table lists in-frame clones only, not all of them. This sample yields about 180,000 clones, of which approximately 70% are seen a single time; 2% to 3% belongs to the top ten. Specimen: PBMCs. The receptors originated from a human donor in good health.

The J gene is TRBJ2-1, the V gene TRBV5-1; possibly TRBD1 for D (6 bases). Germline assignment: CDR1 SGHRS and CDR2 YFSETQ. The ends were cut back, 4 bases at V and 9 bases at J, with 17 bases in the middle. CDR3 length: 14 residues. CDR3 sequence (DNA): TGCGCCAGCAGCACGACGACAGGACGGGGTGAGCAGTTCTTC. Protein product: CASSTTTGRGEQFF.

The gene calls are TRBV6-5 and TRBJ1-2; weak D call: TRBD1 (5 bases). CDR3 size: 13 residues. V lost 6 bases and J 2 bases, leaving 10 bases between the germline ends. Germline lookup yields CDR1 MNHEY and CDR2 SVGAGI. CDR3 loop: CASRVDSNYGYTF. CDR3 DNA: TGTGCCAGCAGGGTTGACAGCAACTATGGCTACACCTTC.

The CDR3 DNA follows: TGTGCCAGCAGACCCACAGGATTGAGGAATTCACCCCTCCACTTT. It yields the protein CASRPTGLRNSPLHF. J is TRBJ1-6 and V is TRBV7-2, with D possibly TRBD1 on 5 matching bases. The CDR3 totals 15 residues. Trimming left V 6 bases short and J 7 bases short, with 16 bases between. Germline-derived CDR1 and CDR2 are SGHTA and FQGNSA.

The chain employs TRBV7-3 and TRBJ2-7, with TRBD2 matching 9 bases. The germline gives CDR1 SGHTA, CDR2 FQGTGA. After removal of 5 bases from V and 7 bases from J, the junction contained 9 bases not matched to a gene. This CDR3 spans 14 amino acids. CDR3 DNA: TGTGCCAGCAGCCAGGCGGGGGGGGCCGGGGAGCAGTACTTC. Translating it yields CASSQAGGAGEQYF.

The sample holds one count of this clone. CDR3 coding DNA: TGTGCCAGCAGCCTTCTAGTCTCTGGGGCCAACGTCCTGACTTTC. Translated, it gives CASSLLVSGANVLTF. The chain recombines TRBV7-2 with TRBJ2-6; no reliable D call. The V end lost 5 bases, the J end lost 0 bases, and 8 bases lay between the germline ends. Germline V gives CDR1 SGHTA, CDR2 FQGNSA. The CDR3 contains 15 residues.

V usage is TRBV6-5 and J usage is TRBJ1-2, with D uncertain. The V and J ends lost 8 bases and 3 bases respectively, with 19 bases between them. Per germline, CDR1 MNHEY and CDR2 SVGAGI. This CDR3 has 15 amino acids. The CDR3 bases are TGTGCCAGCGGGAGGGCAGGTCCTGGAGACTATGGCTACACCTTC. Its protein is CASGRAGPGDYGYTF.

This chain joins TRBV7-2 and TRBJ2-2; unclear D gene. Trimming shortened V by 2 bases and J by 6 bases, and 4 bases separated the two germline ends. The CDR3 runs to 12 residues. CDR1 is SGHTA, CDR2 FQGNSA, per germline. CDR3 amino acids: CASSLISGELFF. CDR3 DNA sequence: TGTGCCAGCAGCTTAATATCCGGGGAGCTGTTTTTT.

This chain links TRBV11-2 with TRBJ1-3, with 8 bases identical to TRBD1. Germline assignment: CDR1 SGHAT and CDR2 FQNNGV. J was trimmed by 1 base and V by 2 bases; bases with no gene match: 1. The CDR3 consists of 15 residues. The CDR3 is CASSLQGASGNTIYF. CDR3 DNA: TGTGCCAGCAGCTTACAGGGGGCGTCTGGAAACACCATATATTTT.

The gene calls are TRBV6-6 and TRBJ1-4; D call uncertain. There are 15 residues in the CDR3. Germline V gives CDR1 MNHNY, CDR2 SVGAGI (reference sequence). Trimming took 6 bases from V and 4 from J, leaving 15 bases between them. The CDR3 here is CASSPQSRLNEKLFF. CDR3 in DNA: TGTGCCAGCAGCCCTCAGAGCAGACTTAATGAAAAACTGTTTTTT.

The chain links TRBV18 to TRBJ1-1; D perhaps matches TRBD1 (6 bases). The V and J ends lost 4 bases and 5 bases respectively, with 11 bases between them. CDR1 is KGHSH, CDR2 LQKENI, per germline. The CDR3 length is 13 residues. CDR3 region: CASSRRRGTEAFF. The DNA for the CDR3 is TGTGCCAGCTCACGAAGAAGGGGGACTGAAGCTTTCTTT.

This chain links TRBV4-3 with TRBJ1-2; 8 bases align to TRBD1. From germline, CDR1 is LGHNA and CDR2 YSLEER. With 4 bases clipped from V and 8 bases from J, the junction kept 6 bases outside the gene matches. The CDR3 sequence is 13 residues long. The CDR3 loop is CASSPDRGQGYTF. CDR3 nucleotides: TGCGCCAGCAGCCCAGACAGGGGACAGGGCTACACCTTC.

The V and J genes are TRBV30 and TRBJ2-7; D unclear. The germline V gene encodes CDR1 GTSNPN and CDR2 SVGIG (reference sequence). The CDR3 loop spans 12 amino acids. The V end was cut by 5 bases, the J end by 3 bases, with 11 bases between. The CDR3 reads CAWGPSFYEQYF. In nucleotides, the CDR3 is TGTGCCTGGGGCCCCTCATTCTACGAGCAGTACTTC.

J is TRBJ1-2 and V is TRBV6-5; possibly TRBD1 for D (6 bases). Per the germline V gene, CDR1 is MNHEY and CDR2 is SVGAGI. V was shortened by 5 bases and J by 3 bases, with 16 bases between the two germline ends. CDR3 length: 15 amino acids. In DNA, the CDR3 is TGTGCCAGCAGTACCCGAACGGGACACCACTATGGCTACACCTTC. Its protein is CASSTRTGHHYGYTF.